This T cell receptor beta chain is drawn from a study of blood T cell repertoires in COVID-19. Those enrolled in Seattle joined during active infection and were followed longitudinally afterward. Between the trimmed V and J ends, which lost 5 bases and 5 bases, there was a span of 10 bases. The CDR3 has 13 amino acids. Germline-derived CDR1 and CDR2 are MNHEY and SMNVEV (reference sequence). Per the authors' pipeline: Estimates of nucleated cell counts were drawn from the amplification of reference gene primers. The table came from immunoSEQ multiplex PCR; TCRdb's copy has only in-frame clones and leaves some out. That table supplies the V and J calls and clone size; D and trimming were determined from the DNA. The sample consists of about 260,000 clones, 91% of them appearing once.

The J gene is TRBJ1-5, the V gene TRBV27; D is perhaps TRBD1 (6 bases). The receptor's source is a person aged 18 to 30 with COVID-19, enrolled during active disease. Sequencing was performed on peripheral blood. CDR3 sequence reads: CASSPGAHQPQHF. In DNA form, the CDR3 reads TGTGCCAGCAGTCCAGGGGCACATCAGCCCCAGCATTTT.